These 24 T cell receptor beta chains came from one sample sequenced in a study of cytotoxic CD8 clonotypes in ibrutinib-treated CLL. The assay was immunoSEQ multiplex PCR, and TCRdb's table has in-frame clones only and misses some. Of hundreds of thousands of clones listed, 60% to 75% are singletons. Sample: PBMCs, taken after 24 months of ibrutinib treatment. These receptors were taken from a human donor with chronic lymphocytic leukemia.

The gene calls are TRBV2 and TRBJ2-1, with 7 bases identical to TRBD2. V lost 7 bases to trimming and J lost 8 bases; unmatched junction nucleotides: 8. Germline V gives CDR1 SNHLY, CDR2 FYNNEI. The CDR3 extends over 13 amino acids. CDR3 in DNA: TGTGCCAGCACCCCCAATGGGAGGGATGAGCAGTTCTTC. Translation gives CASTPNGRDEQFF.

The J gene is TRBJ1-1, the V gene TRBV7-2; D gene unclear. The CDR3 is made up of 14 amino acids. V dropped 4 bases and J dropped 1 base, with 10 bases sitting between them. The germline V gene encodes CDR1 SGHTA and CDR2 FQGNSA. The CDR3 loop reads CASSSLLQNTEAFF. The CDR3, as DNA: TGTGCCAGCAGCTCTTTGCTGCAGAACACTGAAGCTTTCTTT. Complete variable domain (other parts from reference TRBV7-2 and TRBJ1-1): GAGVSQSPSNKVTEKGKDVELRCDPISGHTALYWYRQSLGQGLEFLIYFQGNSAPDKSGLPSDRFSAERTGGSVSTLTIQRTQQEDSAVYLCASSSLLQNTEAFFGQGTRLTVV.

The chain couples TRBV15 to TRBJ2-7, with D hard to call. Germline CDR1 reads LNHNV; CDR2 reads YYDKDF (reference sequence). The germline V and J ends were trimmed by 0 bases and 0 bases, with 12 bases remaining between them. CDR3 length: 16 amino acids. The CDR3 DNA follows: TGTGCCACCAGCAGAGATGGCGAAGGTCTCTCCTACGAGCAGTACTTC. Translating gives CATSRDGEGLSYEQYF.

V gene TRBV27 combines with J gene TRBJ2-7; 9 bases are a match to TRBD1. The germline V gene encodes CDR1 MNHEY and CDR2 SMNVEV (reference sequence). The CDR3 covers 16 residues. The V gene end was trimmed by 5 bases and the J gene end by 3 bases; junction bases not matched to a gene: 11. This CDR3 reads CASSLYIPTGGYEQYF. CDR3 DNA: TGTGCCAGCAGTCTCTACATACCGACAGGGGGCTACGAGCAGTACTTC.

V and J are TRBV9 and TRBJ1-5, with 8 nucleotides matching TRBD1. Per germline, CDR1 SGDLS and CDR2 YYNGEE. This CDR3 is 14 amino acids long. V trimming: 2 bases; J trimming: 5 bases; junction bases outside the gene matches: 3. As DNA, the CDR3 is TGTGCCAGCAGCGTCGGACAGGGAGATCAGCCCCAGCATTTT. It translates to CASSVGQGDQPQHF.

In this sample, this clone turned up once. The chain links TRBV9 to TRBJ1-1, with D perhaps matching TRBD1 (6 bases). The V gene's germline CDR1 is SGDLS and CDR2 YYNGEE. The V end was cut by 0 bases, the J end by 0 bases, with 18 bases between. This CDR3 region has 18 residues. CDR3 residues: CASSVGPPDRDMNTEAFF. In nucleotides, the CDR3 is TGTGCCAGCAGCGTAGGCCCCCCGGACCGGGACATGAACACTGAAGCTTTCTTT.

This chain connects TRBV9 to TRBJ2-5, with D maybe TRBD1 (8 bases). The CDR3 covers 15 residues. Germline-derived CDR1 and CDR2 are SGDLS and YYNGEE. Deletions cut 4 bases from V and 4 bases from J, with 17 bases between. The CDR3 DNA reads TGTGCCAGCAGCCCAAGGACAGGGAGGGCAGAGACCCAGTACTTC. Its protein product is CASSPRTGRAETQYF.

This clone was counted only a few times. The V and J genes are TRBV27 and TRBJ2-5; D is perhaps TRBD2 (5 bases). The CDR3 is 13 amino acids. Trimming took 7 bases from V and 7 from J, leaving 16 bases between them. Germline V gene sequence: CDR1 MNHEY, CDR2 SMNVEV (reference sequence). The CDR3 sequence is CASIGGSTGTQYF. Written as DNA, the CDR3 is TGTGCCAGCATCGGTGGGAGCACGGGGACCCAGTACTTC.

This clone has just a few counts. The V call is TRBV27, the J call TRBJ2-2; D remains ambiguous. Looked up from germline, CDR1 is MNHEY and CDR2 is SMNVEV (reference sequence). This CDR3 has 17 residues. V was trimmed by 6 bases and J by 6 bases, leaving 23 bases between them. The CDR3 loop reads CASSRSVVMTRAGELFF. The DNA of the CDR3 is TGTGCCAGCAGCAGATCTGTAGTGATGACGCGCGCCGGGGAGCTGTTTTTT.

The V gene is TRBV4-2, the J gene TRBJ1-2; 7 nucleotides align to TRBD1. Trimming took 0 bases from V and 0 from J; bases not matched to a gene: 10. CDR1 is LGHNA and CDR2 is YNFKEQ in the germline V gene. The CDR3 sequence is 18 residues long. The CDR3 DNA is TGTGCCAGCAGCCAAGAGAAGGGACAGACTACTCCTAACTATGGCTACACCTTC. It translates to CASSQEKGQTTPNYGYTF.

A few counts support this clone. The chain links TRBV6-1 to TRBJ2-3; TRBD1 might be the D (6 bases). Deletions cut 3 bases from V and 0 bases from J, with 7 bases between. This CDR3 contains 14 residues. Germline CDR1 MNHNS, CDR2 SASEGT. In nucleotides, the CDR3 is TGTGCCAGCAGTGAGGGGGCTAGCACAGATACGCAGTATTTT. Translated, it gives CASSEGASTDTQYF.

The chain carries TRBV13 and TRBJ2-7, with 7 positions matching TRBD2. Germline trimming cut 9 bases from V and 5 bases from J; bases unmatched to any gene: 13. The CDR3 contains 14 residues. CDR1 PRHDT and CDR2 FYEKMQ come from the germline V gene (reference sequence). CDR3 in amino acids: CASKPTSQSHEQYF. The CDR3 DNA reads TGTGCCAGTAAACCGACTAGCCAGTCACACGAGCAGTACTTC.

The J gene is TRBJ2-2, the V gene TRBV21-1; the table's TRBD1 call for D was not verified on the DNA. TRBV21-1 is assigned pseudogene status. The CDR3 spans 15 residues. CDR3 nucleotide sequence: TGTGCCAGCAGCACCCACCAGGGGGTCGCCGGGGAGCTGTTTTTT. It is translated as CASSTHQGVAGELFF.

This chain joins TRBV28 and TRBJ1-2; D is uncertain. The CDR3 is 12 residues long. Germline V gives CDR1 MDHEN, CDR2 SYDVKM. The V end lost 1 base, the J end lost 8 bases, and 8 bases lay between the germline ends. The DNA for the CDR3 is TGTGCCAGCAGTTTATCCGGGCTGGGCTACACCTTC. Its translation: CASSLSGLGYTF.

This clone was detected only a few times. The chain carries TRBV6-5 and TRBJ1-2; 7 nucleotides match TRBD1. The CDR3 sequence is 15 residues long. Germline assignment: CDR1 MNHEY and CDR2 SVGAGI. V shed 5 bases and J 3 bases; nucleotides not matched to a gene: 9. CDR3 amino acids: CASSPTTGVYYGYTF. The CDR3 coding sequence is TGTGCCAGCAGTCCCACAACAGGGGTATACTATGGCTACACCTTC.

This clone was detected a few times. The V and J genes are TRBV4-2 and TRBJ2-5, with 7 bases fitting TRBD1. V shed 4 bases and J 1 base; nucleotides not matched to a gene: 3. Germline loops: CDR1 LGHNA, CDR2 YNFKEQ. CDR3 length: 14 amino acids. CDR3 DNA sequence: TGTGCCAGCAGCCCCGGACAGGTCCAAGAGACCCAGTACTTC. Protein sequence: CASSPGQVQETQYF.

This clone turned up a few times. The chain employs TRBV15 and TRBJ2-7, with 7 bases aligning to TRBD2. The V gene end was trimmed by 3 bases and the J gene end by 6 bases; junction bases not matched to a gene: 5. Germline assignment: CDR1 LNHNV and CDR2 YYDKDF (reference sequence). The CDR3 is 13 residues long. The CDR3 bases are TGTGCCACCAGCAGGAGCGCTAGCGGCGAGCAGTACTTC. It yields the protein CATSRSASGEQYF.

This clone has just one count. This chain links TRBV29-1 with TRBJ2-3; tentatively, D is TRBD2 (5 bases). CDR1 SQVTM and CDR2 ANQGSEA come from the germline V gene. Trimming left V 2 bases short and J 0 bases short, with 12 bases between. The CDR3 covers 15 residues. CDR3 sequence reads: CSVEPRATSTDTQYF. The DNA of the CDR3 is TGCAGCGTTGAACCGAGGGCTACTAGCACAGATACGCAGTATTTT.

In its sample, this clone was seen once. This chain connects TRBV11-3 to TRBJ1-1; D is unclear. CDR3 length: 12 residues. Germline V gene data show CDR1 as SGHNT and CDR2 as YENEEA. V was shortened by 5 bases and J by 7 bases, with 11 bases between the two germline ends. The CDR3 sequence is CASSLRTDEAFF. In DNA, the CDR3 is TGTGCCAGCAGCCTAAGGACCGATGAAGCTTTCTTT.

In this sample, this clone turned up a few times. The genes are TRBV9 and TRBJ1-2; a weak D match, TRBD1 (5 bases). Germline loops: CDR1 SGDLS, CDR2 YYNGEE. The CDR3 is made up of 13 amino acids. V was shortened by 1 base and J by 7 bases, with 11 bases between the two germline ends. DNA for the CDR3: TGTGCCAGCAGCGTACAGGGCGAGGGTGGCTACACCTTC. Encoded protein: CASSVQGEGGYTF. The variable domain in full, completed from reference TRBV9 and TRBJ1-2, reads DSGVTQTPKHLITATGQRVTLRCSPRSGDLSVYWYQQSLDQGLQFLIQYYNGEERAKGNILERFSAQQFPDLHSELNLSSLELGDSALYFCASSVQGEGGYTFGSGTRLTVV.

The genes are TRBV5-1 and TRBJ2-3; TRBD2 might be the D (6 bases). CDR1 is SGHRS and CDR2 is YFSETQ in the germline V gene. Between the trimmed V and J ends, which lost 3 bases and 0 bases, there was a span of 8 bases. The CDR3 consists of 14 residues. The CDR3 DNA reads as TGCGCCAGCAGCTCGGGAGACAGCACAGATACGCAGTATTTT. Amino acids: CASSSGDSTDTQYF.

The chain has TRBV9 and TRBJ2-7; 7 nucleotides align to TRBD1. This CDR3 has 15 amino acids. After removal of 7 bases from V and 5 bases from J, the junction contained 15 bases not matched to a gene. Germline V gene sequence: CDR1 SGDLS, CDR2 YYNGEE. CDR3 DNA sequence: TGTGCCAGCTCACTACAGGGGCTTCATCTAGACGAGCAGTACTTC. It yields the protein CASSLQGLHLDEQYF.

The chain joins TRBV2 to TRBJ2-7, with D perhaps TRBD1 (6 bases). The CDR3 covers 11 residues. Germline assignment: CDR1 SNHLY and CDR2 FYNNEI. Trimming took 9 bases from V and 5 from J, leaving 11 bases between them. This CDR3 is CARGGNHEQYF. The CDR3 DNA sequence: TGTGCCAGAGGGGGTAACCACGAGCAGTACTTC.

This chain connects TRBV7-9 to TRBJ2-3; no definite D call. Trimming removed 5 bases at V and 5 bases at J, with 8 bases between. The CDR3 spans 12 residues. Germline CDR1 SEHNR, CDR2 FQNEAQ (reference sequence). CDR3 in amino acids: CASSAKEDTQYF. CDR3 nucleotides: TGTGCCAGCAGCGCCAAGGAAGATACGCAGTATTTT.